The clone carrying this TCR beta chain was seen only a few times. Antigen specificity is unknown. These data originate in a study of beta chain features in type 1 diabetes. Germline V gene data show CDR1 as MGHRA and CDR2 as YSYEKL. Trimming removed 5 bases from V and 4 bases from J; junction bases left unmatched: 7. CDR3 length equals 16 residues. General study findings and limits: TCRB CDR3s were moderately but significantly shorter in Type 1 diabetes patients in all four CD4+ subsets.

The sequenced template was cDNA made from the entire isolated RNA. Profiling relied on immunoSEQ multiplex PCR, and the TCRdb table lists in-frame clones only, not all of them. Of roughly 240,000 clones in the sample, 20% to 25% are singletons; the top ten hold about 0.012%. This rearrangement joins TRBV4-1 to TRBJ2-1; 11 nucleotides match TRBD2. This receptor was identified in a woman aged 25 to 39 with type 1 diabetes. The sample comprised naive CD4+ T cells from blood. The CDR3 region is CASSTTSGSRYNEQFF. The CDR3 coding sequence is TGCGCCAGCAGCACAACTAGCGGGAGTAGGTACAATGAGCAGTTCTTC.